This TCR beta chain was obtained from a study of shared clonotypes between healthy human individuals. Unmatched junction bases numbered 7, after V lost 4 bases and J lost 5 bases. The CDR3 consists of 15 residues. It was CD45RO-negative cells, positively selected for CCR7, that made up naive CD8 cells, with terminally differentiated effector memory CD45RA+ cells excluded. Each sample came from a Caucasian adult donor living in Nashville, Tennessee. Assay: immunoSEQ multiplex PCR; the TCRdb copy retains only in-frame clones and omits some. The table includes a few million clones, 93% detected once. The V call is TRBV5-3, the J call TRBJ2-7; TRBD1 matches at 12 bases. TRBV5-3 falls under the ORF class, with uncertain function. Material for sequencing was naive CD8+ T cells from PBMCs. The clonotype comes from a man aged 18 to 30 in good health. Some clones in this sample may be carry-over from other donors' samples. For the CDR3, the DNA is TGTGCCAGAAGCATCCGGGACAGGGGGCACCACGAGCAGTACTTC. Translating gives CARSIRDRGHHEQYF.